This passage covers 21 T cell receptor beta chains from one sample sequenced in a study of blood T cell repertoires in COVID-19. The assay was immunoSEQ multiplex PCR, and TCRdb's table has in-frame clones only and misses some. The profile shows around 400,000 clones, about 88% of them singletons. Input material: PBMCs or T cells enriched from blood (not recorded which). Receptors were obtained from a woman in her late teens or twenties who had been exposed to COVID-19.

The CDR3 nucleotides read TGCAGCGTTGAGGCGACTTGGGGGCAACAAGAGACCCAGTACTTC. Translating gives CSVEATWGQQETQYF. The chain employs TRBV29-1 and TRBJ2-5; TRBD1 might be the D (6 bases). The CDR3 sequence is 15 residues long. Trimming took off 3 bases at V and 2 bases at J, with 16 bases between the two ends. Germline CDR1 SQVTM, CDR2 ANQGSEA.

The chain is built from TRBV24-1 and TRBJ1-3, with 9 bases that match TRBD1. The CDR3 spans 16 residues. V dropped 3 bases and J dropped 2; count of bases not matched to a gene: 4. CDR1 KGHDR and CDR2 SFDVKD come from the germline V gene. The CDR3 DNA reads as TGTGCCACCAGTGATCCACGGACAGGGGCTGGAAACACCATATATTTT. It specifies CATSDPRTGAGNTIYF.

The V and J genes are TRBV2 and TRBJ2-5; D may be TRBD2 (5 bases). This CDR3 spans 13 amino acids. Per germline, CDR1 SNHLY and CDR2 FYNNEI. Trimming shortened V by 10 bases and J by 2 bases, and 14 bases separated the two germline ends. The CDR3 DNA follows: TGTGCCATCGGGGTCAGAACTCAAGAGACCCAGTACTTC. It encodes CAIGVRTQETQYF.

This clone showed up just once. J is TRBJ2-7 and V is TRBV28; 7 bases map to TRBD1. CDR1 is MDHEN, CDR2 SYDVKM, per germline. The CDR3 totals 15 residues. The V gene end was trimmed by 5 bases and the J gene end by 1 base; junction bases not matched to a gene: 8. The CDR3 is CASSLTGTASYEQYF. The CDR3 DNA follows: TGTGCCAGCAGTCTAACCGGGACAGCATCCTACGAGCAGTACTTC.

Written as DNA, the CDR3 is TGCGCCAGCAGCCAAGACAGGGGGCTTGGCTACACCTTC. It yields the protein CASSQDRGLGYTF. J is TRBJ1-2 and V is TRBV4-3; TRBD1 aligns across 8 bases. The V gene's germline CDR1 is LGHNA and CDR2 YSLEER. V lost 0 bases to trimming and J lost 7 bases; unmatched junction nucleotides: 1. This CDR3 comprises 13 residues.

The rearrangement links TRBV5-1 to TRBJ2-5, with 9 bases fitting TRBD1. This CDR3 contains 17 residues. V shed 0 bases, J shed 2 bases, and the junction held 8 bases outside the gene matches. Germline CDR1 reads SGHRS; CDR2 reads YFSETQ. CDR3 nucleotides: TGCGCCAGCAGCTTGGAGCCGACAGGGGGTCGTCAAGAGACCCAGTACTTC. This codes for CASSLEPTGGRQETQYF.

This sequence joins TRBV6-6 and TRBJ1-5; 7 positions match TRBD1. CDR1 and CDR2 (germline): MNHNY, SVGAGI (reference sequence). J lost 7 bases, V lost 5 bases, and 8 bases had no gene match. This CDR3 contains 14 residues. Here the CDR3 reads CASSHQGDGQPQHF. For the CDR3, the DNA is TGTGCCAGCAGTCATCAGGGGGACGGACAGCCCCAGCATTTT.

The CDR3 DNA reads TGTGCCAGCAGTCAATCGGGACAGTACGAGCAGTACTTC. Its translation is CASSQSGQYEQYF. The genes are TRBV2 and TRBJ2-7, with TRBD1 matching 7 bases. The V and J ends lost 5 bases and 4 bases, in that order; junction bases with no gene match: 5. The CDR3 spans 13 residues. CDR1 is SNHLY and CDR2 is FYNNEI in the germline V gene. Combining the CDR3 with reference TRBV2 and TRBJ2-7 gives the whole variable domain EPEVTQTPSHQVTQMGQEVILRCVPISNHLYFYWYRQILGQKVEFLVSFYNNEISEKSEIFDDQFSVERPDGSNFTLKIRSTKLEDSAMYFCASSQSGQYEQYFGPGTRLTVT.

The chain links TRBV11-2 to TRBJ2-7, with no clear D. Trimming stripped 0 bases from V and 3 bases from J, with 9 bases between. CDR1 SGHAT and CDR2 FQNNGV come from the germline V gene. The CDR3 is made up of 14 amino acids. The CDR3 DNA follows: TGTGCCAGCAGCTTAGATGGCAGGTTCTACGAGCAGTACTTC. Encoded protein: CASSLDGRFYEQYF. Variable domain in full (rest from reference TRBV11-2 and TRBJ2-7): EAGVAQSPRYKIIEKRQSVAFWCNPISGHATLYWYQQILGQGPKLLIQFQNNGVVDDSQLPKDRFSAERLKGVDSTLKIQPAKLEDSAVYLCASSLDGRFYEQYFGPGTRLTVT.

The chain employs TRBV28 and TRBJ1-1; D is unclear. The CDR3 has 12 residues. V was shortened by 2 bases and J by 4 bases, with 5 bases between the two germline ends. Per germline, CDR1 MDHEN and CDR2 SYDVKM. The CDR3 here is CASSLQSTEAFF. The DNA for the CDR3 is TGTGCCAGCAGTTTACAGTCCACTGAAGCTTTCTTT.

The V and J genes are TRBV24-1 and TRBJ1-2; tentatively, D is TRBD1 (6 bases). The germline CDR1 and CDR2 sequences are KGHDR and SFDVKD. This CDR3 has 14 residues. Trimming removed 7 bases at V and 6 bases at J, with 17 bases between. This CDR3 is CATRLREGGDGYTF. DNA of the CDR3: TGTGCCACCAGGTTAAGGGAAGGGGGAGATGGCTACACCTTC.

The sample holds one count of this clone. The CDR3 loop reads CASSWGGGVAKNIQYF. The CDR3 nucleotides read TGTGCCAGCAGCTGGGGGGGAGGCGTAGCCAAAAACATTCAGTACTTC. The rearrangement joins TRBV5-6 to TRBJ2-4, with TRBD2 matching 7 bases. This CDR3 spans 16 amino acids. V gave up 3 bases and J gave up 0 bases; unmatched junction bases: 6. Germline loops: CDR1 SGHDT, CDR2 YYEEEE. Full variable domain (outside the CDR3, taken from reference TRBV5-6 and TRBJ2-4): DAGVTQSPTHLIKTRGQQVTLRCSPKSGHDTVSWYQQALGQGPQFIFQYYEEEERQRGNFPDRFSGHQFPNYSSELNVNALLLGDSALYLCASSWGGGVAKNIQYFGAGTRLSVL.

This clone was detected only a few times. J is TRBJ1-5 and V is TRBV28; 8 bases are a match to TRBD1. Germline assignment: CDR1 MDHEN and CDR2 SYDVKM. Trimming cost V 5 bases and J 7 bases; bases outside gene matches: 10. This CDR3 comprises 15 residues. The CDR3 region has the DNA TGTGCCAGCAGTCCACCGACAGGGGTAGAGCAGCCCCAGCATTTT. This codes for CASSPPTGVEQPQHF.

The V call is TRBV2, the J call TRBJ2-1, with D uncertain. Germline assignment: CDR1 SNHLY and CDR2 FYNNEI. The CDR3 has 14 residues. Trimming cost V 0 bases and J 5 bases, with 8 bases left between them. The CDR3 spells CASSEALGDNEQFF. CDR3 DNA sequence: TGTGCCAGCAGTGAAGCGCTTGGAGACAATGAGCAGTTCTTC.

This CDR3 reads CASSLWTGTDTQYF. The CDR3 DNA follows: TGTGCCAGCAGCCTTTGGACTGGCACAGATACGCAGTATTTT. The chain couples TRBV14 to TRBJ2-3, with D tentatively TRBD2 (5 bases). This CDR3 is built from 14 residues. V lost 4 bases, J lost 1 base, and 9 bases lay in between. CDR1 is SGHDN and CDR2 is FVKESK in the germline V gene.

V usage is TRBV15 and J usage is TRBJ2-1; D gene ambiguous. In germline, CDR1 is LNHNV, CDR2 YYDKDF (reference sequence). This CDR3 is 13 amino acids long. Between the trimmed V and J ends, which lost 1 base and 10 bases, there was a span of 11 bases. DNA of the CDR3: TGTGCCACCAGCAGAGTCCGGTATTTAGAGCAGTTCTTC. It encodes CATSRVRYLEQFF.

This sequence joins TRBV4-2 and TRBJ2-2; TRBD1 aligns across 9 bases. This CDR3 comprises 20 residues. CDR1 is LGHNA and CDR2 is YNFKEQ in the germline V gene. The trim removed 0 bases at V and 3 bases at J, leaving 14 bases unmatched. The CDR3 bases are TGTGCCAGCAGCCAAGAGAGATATGCTACTGGGACAGGGTACACCGGGGAGCTGTTTTTT. It specifies CASSQERYATGTGYTGELFF.

This chain links TRBV11-3 with TRBJ2-7; 7 positions match TRBD1. Germline-derived CDR1 and CDR2 are SGHNT and YENEEA. J gave up 6 bases and V 5 bases, and 10 bases lay outside the gene matches. The CDR3 has 14 amino acids. The chain's CDR3 is CASSNRGPASEQYF. In DNA form, the CDR3 reads TGTGCCAGCAGCAACAGGGGTCCGGCCTCCGAGCAGTACTTC.

The chain couples TRBV24-1 to TRBJ2-2; 7 positions agree with TRBD1. The ends lost 4 bases at V and 11 bases at J; junction bases unmatched: 15. This CDR3 contains 16 residues. From germline, CDR1 is KGHDR and CDR2 SFDVKD. CDR3 residues: CATSDPTGKSEGELFF. CDR3 DNA: TGTGCCACCAGTGACCCGACAGGGAAAAGTGAGGGAGAGCTGTTTTTT.

This clone has just one count. This chain uses TRBV10-3 with TRBJ2-5, with 7 bases lining up with TRBD1. The germline V gene encodes CDR1 ENHRY and CDR2 SYGVKD. V was pared by 2 bases and J by 4 bases, with 16 bases of the junction left unmatched. This CDR3 region has 18 residues. CDR3 residues: CAISENTGASKSGETQYF. For the CDR3, the DNA is TGTGCCATCAGTGAGAACACAGGGGCCTCCAAAAGTGGAGAGACCCAGTACTTC.

As concerns this clone: At the DNA level, this CDR3 is encoded by other sequences in the same sample as well. The rearrangement links TRBV30 to TRBJ1-3; 8 bases agree with TRBD1. The CDR3 length is 14 residues. Germline assignment: CDR1 GTSNPN and CDR2 SVGIG (reference sequence). Trimming cost V 2 bases and J 3 bases; bases outside gene matches: 3. The CDR3 loop reads CAWSSGTGGNTIYF. The CDR3 DNA follows: TGTGCCTGGAGTTCCGGGACAGGTGGAAACACCATATATTTT.